Listed below are T cell receptor beta chains from one sample, sequenced in a study of blood T cells in healthy people across ages. From the 5' RACE reads, TCRdb called clonotypes with MiXCR, one entry per CDR3 protein. The table lists 1.5 million or so distinct CDR3 sequences, under 55% of them singletons. Input material: blood. The receptors stem from a woman under 30 in good health. Each CDR3 is given with its conserved first and last residue. The D gene is left open where the match is weak.

J | length | V | D | CDR3
TRBJ1-1 | 16 | TRBV4-3 | - | CASSQVPDTLNTEAFF
TRBJ2-1 | 19 | TRBV11-2 | TRBD2 | CASSRAGTSGGGPYNEQFF
TRBJ1-2 | 14 | TRBV12-3/TRBV12-4 | - | CASNFPGTPYGYTF
- | 14 | TRBV5-5 | - | CASSLIGRGETQYF
TRBJ2-1 | 17 | TRBV5-1 | - | CASSSGELQSSYNEQFF
TRBJ2-1 | 15 | TRBV12-3/TRBV12-4 | TRBD1 | CASTTSDRQEGEQFF
TRBJ2-7 | 16 | TRBV20-1 | - | CSASDSLKTGSYEQYF
TRBJ2-7 | 15 | TRBV11-2 | TRBD2 | CASSLVAGPSYEQYF
TRBJ2-3 | 13 | TRBV28 | - | CASSFRVGDTQYF
TRBJ2-7 | 15 | TRBV15 | - | CATSRDPGRDYEQYF
TRBJ2-3 | 17 | TRBV4-2 | TRBD1 | CASCHIANRGRTDTQYF
TRBJ1-4 | 15 | TRBV28 | - | CASSLLTGNSEKLFF
TRBJ1-1 | 15 | TRBV12-3/TRBV12-4 | - | CASSPSRGGGTEAFF
TRBJ2-4 | 14 | TRBV3-1 | - | CASSQVAGRNIQYF
TRBJ1-5 | 17 | TRBV27 | TRBD1 | CASSLRGLGGSNQPQHF
TRBJ2-3 | 15 | TRBV11-2 | - | CASSLDTGMADTQYF
TRBJ1-2 | 15 | TRBV28 | - | CSSSLIRQGAYGYTF
TRBJ2-1 | 13 | TRBV5-1 | - | CASAWASGNEQFF
TRBJ2-7 | 14 | TRBV27 | TRBD2 | CTSSLAGGLYEQYF
TRBJ2-7 | 16 | TRBV7-2 | - | CASSLKVSGLHYEQYF
TRBJ1-1 | 17 | TRBV24-1 | TRBD1 | CATSDATAGTGGPEAFF
TRBJ2-5 | 12 | TRBV5-1 | - | CASSLDWETQYF
TRBJ2-5 | 15 | TRBV20-1 | TRBD2 | CSARRLAGVQETQYF
TRBJ2-1 | 16 | TRBV7-8 | TRBD2 | CASSLVATAGIDEQFF
TRBJ2-7 | 17 | TRBV6-6 | - | CASSFSGEGPFSYEQYF
TRBJ1-2 | 12 | TRBV29-1 | - | CSVGSWSYGYTF
TRBJ2-5 | 18 | TRBV5-4 | TRBD2 | CASSHRTSGGMYQETQYF
TRBJ2-1 | 14 | TRBV4-1 | - | CASSQVLLRNEQFF
TRBJ2-3 | 14 | TRBV29-1 | - | CSVGRLVSLDTQYF
TRBJ1-4 | 14 | TRBV4-3 | - | CASSQGGRPEKLFF
TRBJ2-1 | 11 | TRBV11-2 | - | CASSLIFGQFF
TRBJ1-2 | 19 | TRBV4-2 | TRBD1 | CASSRSPGQAVQANYGYTF